The 12 T cell receptor beta chains below all came from one sample that was sequenced in a study of T cell responses to AZD1222 COVID-19 vaccine (dated by TCRdb to about 2021). The intended sense of this specimen's time point label: baseline before first vaccination. Libraries were built with the immunoSEQ multiplex PCR assay. Imported from immuneACCESS, the table was reduced by TCRdb to in-frame sequences with V and J called. These copies leave out some clones; in studies compared against another copy, an unresolved V gene accounts for under half, and the cause of the remainder is not known. The sample has more than 150,000 clones on record, roughly 94% of them singletons. The top ten constitute about 0.64% of the sample. The sample consisted of peripheral blood, taken on day 0 of AZD1222 vaccination. The receptors here all came from an adult in good health.

The chain links TRBV29-1 to TRBJ2-1; D is perhaps TRBD2 (5 bases). With 6 bases removed from V and 7 bases from J, the gap between germline ends came to 28 bases. The CDR3 runs 17 residues. Germline V gives CDR1 SQVTM, CDR2 ANQGSEA. The CDR3 sequence is CSVSHRTGASPRNEQFF. In DNA form, the CDR3 reads TGCAGCGTCTCTCACCGGACTGGAGCGTCACCTAGGAATGAGCAGTTCTTC.

J is TRBJ2-5 and V is TRBV11-2; D unresolved. V lost 2 bases and J 5 bases, leaving 18 bases between the germline ends. The CDR3 is made up of 16 amino acids. Looked up from germline, CDR1 is SGHAT and CDR2 is FQNNGV. In DNA, the CDR3 is TGTGCCAGCAGCTTAAGCTACCTTTTGCATGGGGAGACCCAGTACTTC. As protein: CASSLSYLLHGETQYF.

The chain links TRBV28 to TRBJ2-2; 13 bases align to TRBD2. J lost 3 bases, V lost 4 bases, and 11 bases had no gene match. Per germline, CDR1 MDHEN and CDR2 SYDVKM. This CDR3 comprises 19 residues. The CDR3 protein is CASSSPTSGRARDTGELFF. The CDR3 DNA reads as TGTGCCAGCAGTTCCCCTACTAGCGGGAGGGCCAGGGACACCGGGGAGCTGTTTTTT.

This rearrangement joins TRBV24-1 to TRBJ2-7; 7 bases line up with TRBD1. The CDR3 totals 15 residues. Germline CDR1 KGHDR, CDR2 SFDVKD. The V segment lost 5 bases and the J segment 2 bases; nucleotides outside the gene matches: 8. CDR3 in amino acids: CATSGEGTVTYEQYF. The CDR3 coding sequence is TGTGCCACCAGTGGAGAGGGGACAGTAACCTACGAGCAGTACTTC.

The V and J genes are TRBV18 and TRBJ1-5; unclear D gene. Germline V CDR1 and CDR2: KGHSH, LQKENI. The CDR3 is 12 amino acids. The V end lost 6 bases, the J end lost 7 bases, and 10 bases lay between the germline ends. The CDR3 here is CASSDAGQPQHF. The DNA of the CDR3 is TGTGCCAGCTCCGATGCGGGCCAGCCCCAGCATTTT.

This chain connects TRBV19 to TRBJ1-5, with D hard to call. The germline V gene has CDR1 LNHDA and CDR2 SQIVND (reference sequence). V shed 5 bases and J shed 3 bases, with 8 bases lying between them. The CDR3 has 13 amino acids. DNA for the CDR3: TGTGCCAGTAGTGATTCTTCCAATCAGCCCCAGCATTTT. Encoded protein: CASSDSSNQPQHF.

The chain combines TRBV11-1 with TRBJ2-3, with 9 bases identical to TRBD2. The length of the CDR3 is 15 residues. Germline values: CDR1 SGHAT, CDR2 FQDESV (reference sequence). J was trimmed by 8 bases and V by 5 bases; bases with no gene match: 11. As DNA, the CDR3 is TGTGCCAGCAGCCCGATAGCGGGAGCCCCGCGTACGCAGTATTTT. Translating it yields CASSPIAGAPRTQYF.

The chain recombines TRBV10-3 with TRBJ1-1, with a weak D call TRBD1 (5 bases). The CDR3 totals 15 residues. The germline gives CDR1 ENHRY, CDR2 SYGVKD. V was shortened by 3 bases and J by 3 bases, with 14 bases between the two germline ends. CDR3: CAISENGGADTEAFF. CDR3 sequence (DNA): TGTGCCATCAGTGAAAATGGAGGGGCGGACACTGAAGCTTTCTTT.

This clone occurred once. This chain connects TRBV10-3 to TRBJ2-3; 7 nucleotides agree with TRBD1. Trimming took 8 bases from V and 2 from J; bases not matched to a gene: 10. In germline, CDR1 is ENHRY, CDR2 SYGVKD. The CDR3 is made up of 15 amino acids. The CDR3 DNA follows: TGTGCCATCCGAGATATCAGGGGGACCACAGATACGCAGTATTTT. Translation gives CAIRDIRGTTDTQYF.

This clone was seen a handful of times. The V call is TRBV29-1, the J call TRBJ2-7, with D possibly matching TRBD1 (6 bases). The CDR3 loop spans 17 amino acids. Germline lookup yields CDR1 SQVTM and CDR2 ANQGSEA. With 0 bases removed from V and 1 base from J, the gap between germline ends came to 19 bases. The CDR3 sequence is CSVEELNRDTSSYEQYF. The CDR3 DNA is TGCAGCGTTGAAGAGTTAAACCGGGACACCTCATCCTACGAGCAGTACTTC.

The CDR3 loop is CASSYADFSGNTIYF. In DNA, the CDR3 is TGTGCCAGCAGTTACGCGGACTTCTCTGGAAACACCATATATTTT. The chain carries TRBV6-6 and TRBJ1-3, with D unresolved. The CDR3 sequence is 15 residues long. V was shortened by 2 bases and J by 0 bases, with 8 bases between the two germline ends. Germline lookup yields CDR1 MNHNY and CDR2 SVGAGI (reference sequence).

This rearrangement joins TRBV6-5 to TRBJ1-1, with no clear D. Trimming took off 0 bases at V and 1 base at J, with 9 bases between the two ends. The length of the CDR3 is 15 residues. The germline CDR1 and CDR2 sequences are MNHEY and SVGAGI. CDR3 region: CASSYSKRGNTEAFF. CDR3 nucleotides: TGTGCCAGCAGTTACTCGAAGCGGGGGAACACTGAAGCTTTCTTT.